This record concerns one T cell receptor beta chain sequence. A second PCR of roughly 7 to 11 cycles used a sample-barcoded 5' primer and a J-beta primer mix. TCRdb ran MiXCR on the 5' RACE reads and lists one entry per CDR3 protein. The sample comprises hundreds of thousands of distinct CDR3 sequences, 58% of which are singletons, and over 35% rests with the top ten. Germline CDR1 and CDR2: ENHRY and SYGVKD. The CDR3 covers 15 residues. The V segment lost 6 bases and the J segment 5 bases; nucleotides outside the gene matches: 7. The record originates from a study of blood T cells in healthy people across ages.

The specimen sequenced was blood. The receptor comes from a man in his 60s in good health. The chain couples TRBV10-3 to TRBJ2-1, with 10 bases identical to TRBD2. CDR3 DNA: TGTGCCATCAGAGCTAGCGGGGGACCTAACAATGAGCAGTTCTTC. It yields the protein CAIRASGGPNNEQFF.